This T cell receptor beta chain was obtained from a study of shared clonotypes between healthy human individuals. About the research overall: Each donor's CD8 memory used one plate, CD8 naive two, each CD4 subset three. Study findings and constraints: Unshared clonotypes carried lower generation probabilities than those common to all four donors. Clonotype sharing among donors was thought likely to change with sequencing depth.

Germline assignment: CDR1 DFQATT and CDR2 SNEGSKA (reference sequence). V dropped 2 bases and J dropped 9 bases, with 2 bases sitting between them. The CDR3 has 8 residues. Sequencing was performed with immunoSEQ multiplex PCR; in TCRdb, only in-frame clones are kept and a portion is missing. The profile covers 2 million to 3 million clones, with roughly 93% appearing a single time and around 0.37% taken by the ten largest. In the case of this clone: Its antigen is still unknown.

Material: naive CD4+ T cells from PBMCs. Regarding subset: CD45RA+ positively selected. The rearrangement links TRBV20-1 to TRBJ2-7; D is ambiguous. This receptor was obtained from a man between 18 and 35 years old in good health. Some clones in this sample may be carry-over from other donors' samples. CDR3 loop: CSARPQYF. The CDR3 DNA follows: TGCAGTGCTAGACCGCAGTACTTC.